The 18 T cell receptor beta chains listed next were all sequenced from one sample in a study of CXCR3-negative and CXCR3-positive naive CD8 T cells. UMI-labeled 5' RACE yielded the TRB cDNA libraries. TCRdb reprocessed the 5' RACE reads, with one entry per CDR3 protein and no DNA. The record lists tens of thousands of distinct CDR3 sequences, of which the ten most abundant hold 7% to 8%. Material for sequencing was memory CD8+ T cells from blood. Receptors were obtained from a human donor in good health. Some clones in this sample may be carry-over from other donors' samples.

CDR3: CASSPSGGATDTQYF. The J gene is TRBJ2-3, the V gene TRBV6-4; checking the TCRdb D call of TRBD2 is not possible without DNA. The CDR3 is made up of 15 amino acids. Germline V CDR1 and CDR2: MRHNA, SNTAGT.

This sequence joins TRBV20-1 and TRBJ1-1; TCRdb lists TRBD1, though no DNA is available to test this call. The germline CDR1 and CDR2 sequences are DFQATT and SNEGSKA (reference sequence). This CDR3 spans 13 amino acids. The CDR3 region is CSATWAGGTEAFF.

The chain couples TRBV7-9 to TRBJ1-1. CDR1 is SEHNR, CDR2 FQNEAQ, per germline (reference sequence). This CDR3 comprises 14 residues. The CDR3: CASSLLDKNTEAFF.

The chain links TRBV12-3 or TRBV12-4 to TRBJ2-7; no DNA is available, so the TRBD1 call from TCRdb remains unchecked. The CDR3 runs 15 residues. This CDR3 is CASSQTGESSYEQYF.

The V call is TRBV29-1, the J call TRBJ2-1; TCRdb gives TRBD1 as the D gene, but with no DNA this cannot be confirmed. Looked up from germline, CDR1 is SQVTM and CDR2 is ANQGSEA. CDR3 size: 12 residues. The CDR3 spells CSVKQGRDEQFF.

The rearrangement links TRBV9 to TRBJ1-2; the TCRdb call, TRBD1, lacks DNA for checking. Germline CDR1 and CDR2: SGDLS and YYNGEE. The length of the CDR3 is 14 residues. CDR3 sequence: CASTPGQGARGYTF. The variable domain in full, completed from reference TRBV9 and TRBJ1-2, reads DSGVTQTPKHLITATGQRVTLRCSPRSGDLSVYWYQQSLDQGLQFLIQYYNGEERAKGNILERFSAQQFPDLHSELNLSSLELGDSALYFCASTPGQGARGYTFGSGTRLTVV.

J is TRBJ2-2 and V is TRBV6-5; TCRdb lists TRBD1, though no DNA is available to test this call. Germline V CDR1 and CDR2: MNHEY, SVGAGI. This CDR3 has 14 residues. The CDR3 loop is CASIERGNTGELFF.

The rearrangement uses TRBV6-1 and TRBJ2-5; TCRdb's D call of TRBD1 is untestable without DNA. There are 14 residues in the CDR3. In germline, CDR1 is MNHNS, CDR2 SASEGT. This CDR3 reads CASSNLGQQETQYF.

The V gene is TRBV4-3, the J gene TRBJ1-5; the TCRdb call, TRBD1, lacks DNA for checking. This CDR3 spans 17 amino acids. Germline CDR1 is LGHNA and CDR2 is YSLEER. The CDR3 is CASSQDPTGDSNQPQHF.

This chain uses TRBV7-9 with TRBJ2-1. Germline V CDR1 and CDR2: SEHNR, FQNEAQ (reference sequence). The CDR3 consists of 14 residues. The CDR3 spells CASSPGTPHNEQFF.

This chain links TRBV29-1 with TRBJ2-5; TCRdb's D call, TRBD1, is unchecked because there is no DNA. In germline, CDR1 is SQVTM, CDR2 ANQGSEA. The CDR3 extends over 13 amino acids. The CDR3 reads CSATTAPEETQYF.

The V call is TRBV9, the J call TRBJ2-3; TCRdb's assignment of TRBD2 cannot be checked, as there is no DNA. CDR1 and CDR2 (germline): SGDLS, YYNGEE. This CDR3 has 17 residues. The CDR3 region is CASSVAGLAGATDTQYF.

The chain combines TRBV5-1 with TRBJ1-2. The germline gives CDR1 SGHRS, CDR2 YFSETQ. This CDR3 has 13 residues. Here the CDR3 reads CASSLSTNYGYTF.

The gene calls are TRBV7-2 and TRBJ2-6; the D call of TRBD1 rests on TCRdb alone, since no DNA is present to check it. The CDR3 covers 17 residues. Germline lookup yields CDR1 SGHTA and CDR2 FQGNSA. This CDR3 reads CASSLDRGISGANVLTF. The whole variable domain, filled in from reference TRBV7-2 and TRBJ2-6, reads GAGVSQSPSNKVTEKGKDVELRCDPISGHTALYWYRQSLGQGLEFLIYFQGNSAPDKSGLPSDRFSAERTGGSVSTLTIQRTQQEDSAVYLCASSLDRGISGANVLTFGAGSRLTVL.

The chain combines TRBV15 with TRBJ2-3; the TRBD1 assignment by TCRdb is unverifiable without DNA. The CDR3 loop spans 14 amino acids. Germline V gene sequence: CDR1 LNHNV, CDR2 YYDKDF (reference sequence). CDR3 residues: CATSRFEGEDTQYF.

V and J are TRBV10-1 and TRBJ2-2. This CDR3 region has 13 residues. CDR1 is WNHNN, CDR2 SYGVQD, per germline (reference sequence). The CDR3 sequence: CASSALGAGELFF.

This chain connects TRBV29-1 to TRBJ1-1; TCRdb outputs TRBD1, but without DNA this stays unchecked. Per the germline V gene, CDR1 is SQVTM and CDR2 is ANQGSEA. The CDR3 is made up of 15 amino acids. This chain's CDR3 is CSVAGGGHRSTEAFF.

The J gene is TRBJ1-2, the V gene TRBV28. The CDR3 loop spans 12 amino acids. Germline CDR1 MDHEN, CDR2 SYDVKM. The CDR3 region is CASSSDNYGYTF.